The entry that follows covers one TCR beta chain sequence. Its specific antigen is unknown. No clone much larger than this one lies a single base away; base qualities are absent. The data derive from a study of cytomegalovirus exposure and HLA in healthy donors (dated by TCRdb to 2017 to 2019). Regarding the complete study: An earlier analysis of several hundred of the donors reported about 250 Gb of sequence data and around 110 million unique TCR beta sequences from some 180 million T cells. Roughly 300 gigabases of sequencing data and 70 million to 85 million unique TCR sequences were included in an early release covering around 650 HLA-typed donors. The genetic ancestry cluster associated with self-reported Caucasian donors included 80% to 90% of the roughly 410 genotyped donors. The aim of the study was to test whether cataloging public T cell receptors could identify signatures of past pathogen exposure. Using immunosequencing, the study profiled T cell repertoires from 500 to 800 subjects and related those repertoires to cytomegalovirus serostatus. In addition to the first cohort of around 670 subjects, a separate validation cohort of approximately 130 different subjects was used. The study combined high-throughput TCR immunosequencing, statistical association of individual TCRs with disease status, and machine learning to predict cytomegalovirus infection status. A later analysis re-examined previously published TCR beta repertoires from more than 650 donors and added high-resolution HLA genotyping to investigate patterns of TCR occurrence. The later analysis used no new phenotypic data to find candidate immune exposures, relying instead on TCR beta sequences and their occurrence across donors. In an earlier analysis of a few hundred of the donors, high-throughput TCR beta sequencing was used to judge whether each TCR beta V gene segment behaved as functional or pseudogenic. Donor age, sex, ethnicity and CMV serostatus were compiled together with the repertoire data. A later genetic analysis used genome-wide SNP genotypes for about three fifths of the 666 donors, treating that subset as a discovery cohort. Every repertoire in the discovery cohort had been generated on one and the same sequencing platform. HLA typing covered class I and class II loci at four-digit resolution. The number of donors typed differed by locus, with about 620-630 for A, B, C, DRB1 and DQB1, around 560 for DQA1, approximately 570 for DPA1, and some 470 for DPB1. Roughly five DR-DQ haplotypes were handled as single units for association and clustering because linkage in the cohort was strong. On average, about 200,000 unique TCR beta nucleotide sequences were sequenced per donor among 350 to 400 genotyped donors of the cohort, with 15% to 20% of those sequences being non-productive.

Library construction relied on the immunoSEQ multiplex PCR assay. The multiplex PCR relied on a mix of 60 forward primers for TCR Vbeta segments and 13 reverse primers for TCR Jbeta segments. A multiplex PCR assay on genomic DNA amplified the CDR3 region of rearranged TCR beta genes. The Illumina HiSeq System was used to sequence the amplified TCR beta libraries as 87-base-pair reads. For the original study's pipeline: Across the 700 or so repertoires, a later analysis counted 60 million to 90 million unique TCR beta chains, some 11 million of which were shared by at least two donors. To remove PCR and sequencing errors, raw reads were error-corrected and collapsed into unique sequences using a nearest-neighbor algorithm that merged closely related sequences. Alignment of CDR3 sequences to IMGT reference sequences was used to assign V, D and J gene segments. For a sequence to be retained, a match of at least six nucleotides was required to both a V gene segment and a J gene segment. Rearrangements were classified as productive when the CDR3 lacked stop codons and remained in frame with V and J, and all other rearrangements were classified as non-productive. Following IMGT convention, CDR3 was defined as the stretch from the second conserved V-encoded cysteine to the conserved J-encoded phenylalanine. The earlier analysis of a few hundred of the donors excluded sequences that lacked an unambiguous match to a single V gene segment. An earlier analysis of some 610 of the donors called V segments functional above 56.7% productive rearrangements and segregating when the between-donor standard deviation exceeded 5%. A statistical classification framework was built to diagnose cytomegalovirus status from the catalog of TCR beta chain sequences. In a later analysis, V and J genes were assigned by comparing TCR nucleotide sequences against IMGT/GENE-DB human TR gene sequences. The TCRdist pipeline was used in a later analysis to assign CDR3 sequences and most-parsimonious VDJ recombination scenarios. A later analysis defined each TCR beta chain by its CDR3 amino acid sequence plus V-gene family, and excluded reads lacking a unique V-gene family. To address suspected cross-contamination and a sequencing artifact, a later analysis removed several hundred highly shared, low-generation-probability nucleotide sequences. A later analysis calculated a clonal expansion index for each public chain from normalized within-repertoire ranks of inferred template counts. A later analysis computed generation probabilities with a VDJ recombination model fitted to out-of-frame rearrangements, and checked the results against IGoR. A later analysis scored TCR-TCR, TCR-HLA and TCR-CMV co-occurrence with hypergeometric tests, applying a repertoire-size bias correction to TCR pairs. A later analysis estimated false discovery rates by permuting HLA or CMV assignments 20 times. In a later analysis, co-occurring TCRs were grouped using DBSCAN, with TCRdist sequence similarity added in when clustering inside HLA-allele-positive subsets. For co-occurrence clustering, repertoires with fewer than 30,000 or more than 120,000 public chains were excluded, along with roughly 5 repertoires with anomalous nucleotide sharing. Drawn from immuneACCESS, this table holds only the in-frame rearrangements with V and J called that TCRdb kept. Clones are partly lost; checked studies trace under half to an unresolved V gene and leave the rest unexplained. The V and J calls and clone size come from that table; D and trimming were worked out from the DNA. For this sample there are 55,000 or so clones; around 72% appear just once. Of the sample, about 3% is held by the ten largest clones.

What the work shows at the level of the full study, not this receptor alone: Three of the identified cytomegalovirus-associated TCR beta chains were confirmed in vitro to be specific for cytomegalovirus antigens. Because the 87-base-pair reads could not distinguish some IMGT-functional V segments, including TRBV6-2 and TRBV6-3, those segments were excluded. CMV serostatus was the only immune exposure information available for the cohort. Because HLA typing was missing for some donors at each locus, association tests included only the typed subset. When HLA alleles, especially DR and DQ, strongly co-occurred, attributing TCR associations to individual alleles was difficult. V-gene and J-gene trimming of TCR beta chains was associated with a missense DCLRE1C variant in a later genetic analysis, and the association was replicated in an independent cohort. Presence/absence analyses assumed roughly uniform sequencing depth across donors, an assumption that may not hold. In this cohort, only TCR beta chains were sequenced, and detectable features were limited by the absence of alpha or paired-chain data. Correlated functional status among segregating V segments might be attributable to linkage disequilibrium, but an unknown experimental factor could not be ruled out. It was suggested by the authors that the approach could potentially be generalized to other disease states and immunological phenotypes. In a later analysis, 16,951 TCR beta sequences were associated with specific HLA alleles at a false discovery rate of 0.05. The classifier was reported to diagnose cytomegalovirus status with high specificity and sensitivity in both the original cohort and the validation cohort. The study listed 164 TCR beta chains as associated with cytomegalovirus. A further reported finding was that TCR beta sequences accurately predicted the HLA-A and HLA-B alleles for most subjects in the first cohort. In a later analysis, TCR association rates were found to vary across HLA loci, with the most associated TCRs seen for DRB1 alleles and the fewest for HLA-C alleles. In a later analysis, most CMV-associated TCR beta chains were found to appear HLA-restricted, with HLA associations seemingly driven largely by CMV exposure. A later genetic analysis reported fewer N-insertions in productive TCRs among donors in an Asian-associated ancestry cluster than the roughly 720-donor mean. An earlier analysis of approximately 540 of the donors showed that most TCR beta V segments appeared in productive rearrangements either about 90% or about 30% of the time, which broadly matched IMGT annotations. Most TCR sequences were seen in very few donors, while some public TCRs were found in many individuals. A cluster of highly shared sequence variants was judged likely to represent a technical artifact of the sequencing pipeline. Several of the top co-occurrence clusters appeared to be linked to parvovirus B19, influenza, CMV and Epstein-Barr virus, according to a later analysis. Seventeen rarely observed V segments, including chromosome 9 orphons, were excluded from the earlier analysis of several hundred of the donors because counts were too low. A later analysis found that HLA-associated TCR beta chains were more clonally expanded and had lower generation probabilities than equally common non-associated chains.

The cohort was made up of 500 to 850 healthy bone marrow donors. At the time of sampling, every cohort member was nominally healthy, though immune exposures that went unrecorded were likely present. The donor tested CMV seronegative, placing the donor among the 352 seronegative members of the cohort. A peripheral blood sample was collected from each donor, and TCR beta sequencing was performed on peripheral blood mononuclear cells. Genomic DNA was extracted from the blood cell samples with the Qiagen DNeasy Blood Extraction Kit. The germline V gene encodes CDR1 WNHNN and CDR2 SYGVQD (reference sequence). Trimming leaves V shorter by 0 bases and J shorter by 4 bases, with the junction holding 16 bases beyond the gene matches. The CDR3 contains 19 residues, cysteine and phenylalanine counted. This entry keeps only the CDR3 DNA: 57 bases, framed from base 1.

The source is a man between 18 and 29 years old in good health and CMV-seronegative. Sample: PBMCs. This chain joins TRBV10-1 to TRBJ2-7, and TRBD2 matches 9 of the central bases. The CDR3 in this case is CASSESTSGLPPPIYEQYF. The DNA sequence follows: TGCGCCAGCAGTGAGTCTACTAGCGGGCTTCCCCCACCCATTTACGAGCAGTACTTC.